This TCR beta chain emerged from a study of shared clonotypes between healthy human individuals. The wider study: Three CD4 naive, three CD4 memory, two CD8 naive and one CD8 memory plate were used per donor. Study observations and caveats: Clonotype sharing among the donors was expected to vary with sequencing depth. The diversity represented, both genetic and in exposure history, was limited by few donors. Clonotypes which were not shared had lower generation probabilities than clonotypes that all four donors shared.

The method was immunoSEQ multiplex PCR; TCRdb's version includes in-frame clones alone and lacks a portion of them. The data show around 2.1 million clones, more than 85% seen once. Terminally differentiated effector memory CD45RA+ cells were excluded from the naive CD8 cells, which were CD45RO-negative and positively selected for CCR7. On this clone itself: Its antigen is undetermined.

V was pared by 4 bases and J by 2 bases, with 19 bases between. The CDR3 runs to 17 residues. Looked up from germline, CDR1 is LGHNA and CDR2 is YNFKEQ. The sequence was obtained from a man aged 18 to 35 in good health. Some clones in this sample may be carry-over from other donors' samples. The sequenced sample was naive CD8+ T cells from PBMCs. J is TRBJ2-3 and V is TRBV4-2; D may be TRBD1 or TRBD2 (5 bases each). CDR3 residues: CASSRWNRDGATDTQYF. CDR3 sequence (DNA): TGTGCCAGCAGCCGCTGGAACCGGGACGGAGCCACAGATACGCAGTATTTT.